The 17 T cell receptor beta chains given below trace back to one sample, sequenced in a study of regulatory T cells in long-lasting Graves disease (dated by TCRdb to the early 2020s). Sample time point, as interpreted from the label and publication: newly diagnosed GD, antithyroid drugs for less than 3 months. For both TCR sequencing and RNA sequencing, RNA was extracted from PBMCs using TRIzol. Libraries were constructed by multiplex PCR. Sequenced on an Illumina HiSeq 4000. iRepertoire HTBI primers and Arm-PCR amplification of CDR3 regions were used to construct TCR beta libraries. The public reads were quality trimmed at Q25 with fastp and then assembled into clones with MiXCR by TCRdb, keeping productive beta chains. Under each unique CDR3 protein, matching rows form one entry showing the most common genes and DNA. This sample holds 400,000 to 550,000 distinct CDR3 sequences; more than 13% were observed only once. The ten largest make up over 15% of the sample.

In addition, the sample was reused for a study of T cells in Graves' hyperthyroidism and ophthalmopathy.

The sample was peripheral blood mononuclear cells (PBMCs), taken at new diagnosis, from a patient treated with antithyroid drugs. The receptors shown here come from a woman in her 30s with Graves disease. Donor details come from another sample of the same person, matched by shared clones.

This clonotype has ten or more counts. The chain is built from TRBV13 and TRBJ2-1; TRBD1 aligns across 10 bases. Looked up from germline, CDR1 is PRHDT and CDR2 is FYEKMQ (reference sequence). The V gene end was trimmed by 5 bases and the J gene end by 8 bases; junction bases not matched to a gene: 9. This CDR3 spans 15 amino acids. CDR3 DNA: TGTGCCAGCAGCACCCCGAGACAGGGGGCAGATGAGCAGTTCTTC. Translating gives CASSTPRQGADEQFF.

Many counts were recorded for this clonotype. The chain carries TRBV7-9 and TRBJ2-1; TRBD2 aligns across 12 bases. CDR1 SEHNR and CDR2 FQNEAQ come from the germline V gene (reference sequence). Unmatched junction bases numbered 6, after V lost 5 bases and J lost 10 bases. The CDR3 totals 14 residues. Here the CDR3 reads CASSTLAGGREQFF. In DNA, the CDR3 is TGTGCCAGCAGCACCCTAGCGGGAGGGCGAGAGCAGTTCTTC.

This clonotype was recorded a few times. The chain combines TRBV6-1 with TRBJ1-5; D is possibly TRBD1 (5 bases). V was pared by 0 bases and J by 6 bases, with 6 bases between. Germline V lookup: CDR1 MNHNS, CDR2 SASEGT. This CDR3 has 13 amino acids. CDR3 loop: CASSEAGVQPQHF. CDR3 sequence (DNA): TGTGCCAGCAGTGAAGCGGGGGTTCAGCCCCAGCATTTT.

This chain links TRBV7-2 with TRBJ2-7, with D maybe TRBD2 (6 bases). The germline V gene has CDR1 SGHTA and CDR2 FQGNSA. V was clipped by 5 bases and J by 9 bases, with 20 bases between them. The CDR3 covers 14 residues. The CDR3 sequence is CASSHPGTGRGQYF. The DNA of the CDR3 is TGTGCCAGCAGCCACCCCGGGACTGGTCGCGGGCAGTACTTC.

This clonotype appeared many times. V is TRBV27 and J is TRBJ1-5; weak D call: TRBD1 (6 bases). The CDR3 runs 13 residues. The germline CDR1 and CDR2 sequences are MNHEY and SMNVEV (reference sequence). With 10 bases removed from V and 5 bases from J, the gap between germline ends came to 15 bases. This chain's CDR3 is CAIKDSVHQPQHF. CDR3 DNA sequence: TGTGCCATCAAGGACAGCGTCCATCAGCCCCAGCATTTT.

This clonotype has just a few counts. This chain links TRBV13 with TRBJ2-7; tentatively, D is TRBD2 (5 bases). Germline V lookup: CDR1 PRHDT, CDR2 FYEKMQ (reference sequence). Trimming took 4 bases from V and 7 from J, leaving 20 bases between them. The CDR3 is made up of 15 amino acids. The CDR3 DNA reads as TGTGCCAGCAGCTGGACTGCCACCGAGACTTGGGAGCAGTACTTC. It is translated as CASSWTATETWEQYF.

This clonotype has ten or more counts. A junction end diverges from the germline sequence, so it may reflect a read error. The V call is TRBV5-1, the J call TRBJ1-4, with D possibly matching TRBD1 (5 bases). CDR1 and CDR2 from the germline V gene are SGHRS and YFSETQ. CDR3 size: 14 residues. This CDR3 reads CASSLRQTNEKLFF. CDR3 DNA: TGTGCCAGCAGCCTCAGACAGACTAATGAAAAACTGTTTTTT.

For this clonotype: A read error may account for a junction end that differs from germline. The V call is TRBV12-3 or TRBV12-4, the J call TRBJ2-5; a weak D match, TRBD2 (6 bases). The CDR3 sequence is 13 residues long. CDR3: CANSLGGPETQYF. The CDR3, as DNA: TGTGCCAACAGTCTCGGAGGGCCGGAGACCCAGTACTTC.

The sample holds many counts of this clonotype. The chain is built from TRBV6-1 and TRBJ2-1; D uncertain. There are 14 residues in the CDR3. Germline CDR1 reads MNHNS; CDR2 reads SASEGT. Trimming removed 8 bases at V and 1 base at J, with 12 bases between. CDR3 protein: CASASSVSYNEQFF. The CDR3 DNA reads TGTGCCAGCGCCTCGTCAGTGTCCTACAATGAGCAGTTCTTC.

This clonotype has at least ten counts. V and J are TRBV7-2 and TRBJ2-1, with D tentatively TRBD1 (6 bases). The CDR3 runs to 15 residues. Germline CDR1 and CDR2: SGHTA and FQGNSA. V lost 5 bases to trimming and J lost 8 bases, with 19 bases between them. CDR3 residues: CASSRIPDRVYEQFF. CDR3 nucleotide sequence: TGTGCCAGCAGCCGGATCCCGGACAGAGTTTATGAGCAGTTCTTC.

This clonotype was recorded many times. The chain joins TRBV30 to TRBJ1-1; D gene ambiguous. Germline V lookup: CDR1 GTSNPN, CDR2 SVGIG (reference sequence). The CDR3 consists of 11 residues. V was cut by 5 bases and J by 1 base, with 5 bases left in between. DNA for the CDR3: TGTGCCTGGGAGGGGAACACTGAAGCTTTCTTT. Protein: CAWEGNTEAFF. The full variable domain, in which reference TRBV30 and TRBJ1-1 provide the parts outside the CDR3, is SQTIHQWPATLVQPVGSPLSLECTVEGTSNPNLYWYRQAAGRGLQLLFYSVGIGQISSEVPQNLSASRPQDRQFILSSKKLLLSDSGFYLCAWEGNTEAFFGQGTRLTVV.

This clonotype was seen a handful of times. The chain employs TRBV6-1 and TRBJ2-2; D could derive from TRBD1 or TRBD2 (5 bases each). From germline, CDR1 is MNHNS and CDR2 SASEGT. Trimming left V 7 bases short and J 7 bases short, with 19 bases between. This CDR3 has 15 residues. CDR3 region: CASIGRDGYGGELFF. In DNA, the CDR3 is TGTGCCAGCATCGGCAGGGACGGTTATGGCGGGGAGCTGTTTTTT.

This clonotype was observed at least ten times. The chain is built from TRBV28 and TRBJ2-5; 11 nucleotides line up with TRBD2. CDR1 is MDHEN, CDR2 SYDVKM, per germline. This CDR3 has 15 residues. V trimming: 2 bases; J trimming: 4 bases; junction bases outside the gene matches: 3. For the CDR3, the DNA is TGTGCCAGCAGTTTAGCCGGGACTAGCGGAGAGACCCAGTACTTC. It specifies CASSLAGTSGETQYF. Supplemented by reference TRBV28 and TRBJ2-5, the full variable domain reads DVKVTQSSRYLVKRTGEKVFLECVQDMDHENMFWYRQDPGLGLRLIYFSYDVKMKEKGDIPEGYSVSREKKERFSLILESASTNQTSMYLCASSLAGTSGETQYFGPGTRLLVL.

The table lists this clonotype with many counts. The V call is TRBV18, the J call TRBJ1-1, with D maybe TRBD1 (6 bases). Germline V gene data show CDR1 as KGHSH and CDR2 as LQKENI. The CDR3 runs to 15 residues. Trimming took off 4 bases at V and 4 bases at J, with 16 bases between the two ends. The CDR3 sequence: CASSQDSPEGTEAFF. CDR3 coding DNA: TGTGCCAGCTCACAGGACAGCCCGGAGGGCACTGAAGCTTTCTTT.

The sample holds a few counts of this clonotype. J is TRBJ2-1 and V is TRBV10-2; D unresolved. V was pared by 2 bases and J by 3 bases, with 11 bases between. CDR1 WSHSY and CDR2 SAAADI come from the germline V gene. The length of the CDR3 is 15 residues. The DNA for the CDR3 is TGCGCCAGCAGTGAGAGAACCCAAAACTACAATGAGCAGTTCTTC. It codes for CASSERTQNYNEQFF.

The table lists this clonotype with many counts. This chain joins TRBV4-1 and TRBJ2-3; D ambiguous. Germline V CDR1 and CDR2: MGHRA, YSYEKL. V was trimmed by 2 bases and J by 5 bases, leaving 14 bases between them. CDR3 length: 15 amino acids. CDR3 nucleotides: TGCGCCAGCAGCCAACTTTTTTCCGTTGGAGATACGCAGTATTTT. Translation gives CASSQLFSVGDTQYF.

The V call is TRBV29-1, the J call TRBJ1-5, with D maybe TRBD1 (5 bases). Germline CDR1 SQVTM, CDR2 ANQGSEA. Trimming shortened V by 1 base and J by 2 bases, and 6 bases separated the two germline ends. This CDR3 spans 13 amino acids. This chain's CDR3 is CSVEVQGNQPQHF. The CDR3 region has the DNA TGCAGCGTTGAAGTACAGGGCAATCAGCCCCAGCATTTT. The whole variable domain, remainder taken from reference TRBV29-1 and TRBJ1-5, is SAVISQKPSRDICQRGTSLTIQCQVDSQVTMMFWYRQQPGQSLTLIATANQGSEATYESGFVIDKFPISRPNLTFSTLTVSNMSPEDSSIYLCSVEVQGNQPQHFGDGTRLSIL.